This T cell receptor beta chain was obtained from a study of metastatic and nonmetastatic thyroid tumors. This clone turned up a few times. The junction does not match germline at one end; this may be a read error. Via MiXCR, TCRdb re-called the PCR reads. The sample shows tens of thousands of clones, roughly 30% of them seen only once. The CDR3 spans 14 residues. Germline V gene sequence: CDR1 SSHAT, CDR2 FNYEAQ (reference sequence). Patients were all untreated before their thyroid surgery. The genes are TRBV7-7 and TRBJ2-5; tentatively, D is TRBD1 (5 bases). The source of this sequence is a female donor with papillary thyroid cancer or a benign thyroid nodule (not recorded which). Some clones in this sample may be carry-over from other donors' samples. Sequencing was performed on blood. The CDR3 is CASSLGVGTETQYF. The CDR3 region has the DNA TGTGCTAGCAGCTTAGGGGTGGGCACGGAGACCCAGTACTTC.